Shown below are 2 T cell receptor beta chains from a single sample sequenced in a study of shared T cell receptors in the human thymus. Measured with immunoSEQ multiplex PCR; TCRdb has only the in-frame clones, and not every one. The sample includes hundreds of thousands of clones, roughly 74% seen only once; the top ten take 0.013%. This sample was also put to use in a study of human thymus T cells.

Source material: thymocytes. These receptors came from a boy in the first two years of life with a congenital heart defect.

The chain is built from TRBV2 and TRBJ2-7, with D perhaps TRBD2 (6 bases). The CDR3 runs to 13 residues. CDR1 is SNHLY and CDR2 is FYNNEI in the germline V gene. V was pared by 7 bases and J by 2 bases, with 12 bases between. The CDR3 region has the DNA TGTGCCAGCAATGGGACTTGTCCCTACGAGCAGTACTTC. This translates into CASNGTCPYEQYF. The full variable domain, with the rest looked up from reference TRBV2 and TRBJ2-7, is EPEVTQTPSHQVTQMGQEVILRCVPISNHLYFYWYRQILGQKVEFLVSFYNNEISEKSEIFDDQFSVERPDGSNFTLKIRSTKLEDSAMYFCASNGTCPYEQYFGPGTRLTVT.

The chain has TRBV19 and TRBJ1-5; the match to TRBD1 covers 11 bases. The germline V gene has CDR1 LNHDA and CDR2 SQIVND (reference sequence). The CDR3 totals 15 residues. The V and J ends lost 5 bases and 4 bases, in that order; junction bases with no gene match: 4. CDR3 in DNA: TGTGCCAGTAGTTACCGGGACAGGGGGAATCAGCCCCAGCATTTT. This sequence encodes CASSYRDRGNQPQHF. Together with reference TRBV19 and TRBJ1-5, the CDR3 gives the full variable domain: DGGITQSPKYLFRKEGQNVTLSCEQNLNHDAMYWYRQDPGQGLRLIYYSQIVNDFQKGDIAEGYSVSREKKESFPLTVTSAQKNPTAFYLCASSYRDRGNQPQHFGDGTRLSIL.